These T cell receptor beta chains were read from a single sample in a study of cytomegalovirus exposure and HLA in healthy donors. Clones were sequenced by immunoSEQ multiplex PCR, and TCRdb holds only the in-frame ones, with some missing. This repertoire comprises 220,000 or so clones; its ten largest clones make up 1.1%. Material for sequencing was PBMCs. These receptors came from a girl aged 2 to 9 in good health and CMV-seropositive. The CDR3 runs from the conserved cysteine through the conserved F or W. The order of the fields is J gene, D gene, V gene, CDR3 DNA, CDR3 protein. The D gene is left open where the match is weak.

TRBJ1-5 NA TRBV28 TGTGCCAGCACCTCGAGGAGTCAGCCCCAGCATTTT CASTSRSQPQHF
TRBJ2-5 NA TRBV27 TGTGCCAGCAGAAGGACAGCACCCAAAGAGACCCAGTACTTC CASRRTAPKETQYF
TRBJ1-5 NA TRBV14 TGTGCCAGCACCCGCATACGGACTCTCTGTCCTAATAGCAATCAGCCCCAGCATTTT CASTRIRTLCPNSNQPQHF
TRBJ1-4 NA TRBV19 TGTGCCAGTAGCTTGACAGAAACCCATGAAAAACTGTTTTTT CASSLTETHEKLFF
TRBJ2-5 TRBD1 TRBV5-1 TGCGCCAGCAGCTTGGGACAGGGGGGGGGAGAGACCCAGTACTTC CASSLGQGGGETQYF
TRBJ1-2 NA TRBV5-1 TGCGCCAGCAGCTCCAATAGTGGGCAGGGTGGAAGGGCAGACTATGGCTACACCTTC CASSSNSGQGGRADYGYTF
TRBJ2-7 NA TRBV5-1 TGCGCCAGCAGCTTTTCCCCAAGCCCCTACGAGCAGTACTTC CASSFSPSPYEQYF
TRBJ2-2 TRBD2 TRBV5-1 TGCGCCAGCAGCACACTAGCGGGACGGACCGGGGAGCTGTTTTTT CASSTLAGRTGELFF
TRBJ2-1 TRBD1 TRBV6-6 TGTGCCAGCAGGTGGGGTCCGGGACAGCGAAACAATGAGCAGTTCTTC CASRWGPGQRNNEQFF
TRBJ2-3 NA TRBV5-4 TGTGCCAGCAGCTTGCTGGACAAACACACAGATACGCAGTATTTT CASSLLDKHTDTQYF
TRBJ2-7 TRBD2 TRBV9 TGTGCCAGCAGCGTAGCGGCGGGAGGGCCCTACGAGCAGTACTTC CASSVAAGGPYEQYF
TRBJ1-1 NA TRBV6-1 TGTGCCAGCAGTGTCCCGGAGTGGGACTACGCTTTCTTT CASSVPEWDYAFF
TRBJ2-3 NA TRBV6-5 TGTGCCAGCAGTTACTCTAGCCACACAGATACGCAGTATTTT CASSYSSHTDTQYF
TRBJ1-2 TRBD1 TRBV29-1 TGCAGCTCCTCCGCCACGACAGGGAAGGGAGATGGCTACACCTTC CSSSATTGKGDGYTF
TRBJ2-3 TRBD2 TRBV28 TGTGCCAGCAGTCCACGGACTAGCGGGGGGGATACGCAGTATTTT CASSPRTSGGDTQYF
TRBJ2-5 TRBD2 TRBV12-5 TGTGCTAGTGGTACTACTGCGGGAGGGAGGGTCCAAGAGACCCAGTACTTC CASGTTAGGRVQETQYF
TRBJ2-1 NA TRBV9 TGTGCCAGCAGCGTAGGGGCTATCTCCTACAATGAGCAGTTCTTC CASSVGAISYNEQFF
TRBJ2-7 NA TRBV10-3 TGTGCCATCAGTGAGTTGGAGACAGGATACTACGAGCAGTACTTC CAISELETGYYEQYF
TRBJ2-5 NA TRBV29-1 TGCAGCGTCATCCGAGGCGGCCCGGAGACCCAGTACTTC CSVIRGGPETQYF
TRBJ1-2 TRBD1 TRBV27 TGTGCCAGCAGTTTACTCGGACAGGCCCAGAACTATGGCTACACCTTC CASSLLGQAQNYGYTF
TRBJ1-5 TRBD1 TRBV28 TGTGCCAGCAGACTGAGTTCGGACAGGGAGTATAATCAGCCCCAGCATTTT CASRLSSDREYNQPQHF
TRBJ1-2 TRBD1 TRBV15 TGTGCCACCAGCTTATCAACAGGGGGCGGCGGCTATGGCTACACCTTC CATSLSTGGGGYGYTF
TRBJ2-2 TRBD2 TRBV7-3 TGTGCCAGCAGCTTAACGGCTAGCGGGAGCCGGACCGGGGAGCTGTTTTTT CASSLTASGSRTGELFF
TRBJ2-7 TRBD1 TRBV6-5 TGTGCCAGCAGTTACTCGGGGACAGAGGACTACGAGCAGTACTTC CASSYSGTEDYEQYF
TRBJ2-4 TRBD2 TRBV29-1 TGCAGCGTTGGACTAGCGGGAGGGCCCGGGATTCAGTACTTC CSVGLAGGPGIQYF
TRBJ2-1 TRBD2 TRBV7-8 TGTGCCAGCACCCGAAGGTCCGGGAGGGCCACCAATGAGCAGTTCTTC CASTRRSGRATNEQFF
TRBJ1-2 NA TRBV5-4 TGTGCCAGCAGCTCGCCGCGGGGGACCTCTGGGGGTGGCTACACCTTC CASSSPRGTSGGGYTF
TRBJ1-1 TRBD1 TRBV5-1 TGCGCCAGCAGTTTTGGGGAGGACAGGGCGAACACTGAAGCTTTCTTT CASSFGEDRANTEAFF
TRBJ1-4 NA TRBV30 TGTGCCTGGAGTGTACGCAGGGGTCGCGAAAAACTGTTTTTT CAWSVRRGREKLFF
TRBJ1-1 NA TRBV28 TGTGCCAGCATCCTCCTGAGGAACACTGAAGCTTTCTTT CASILLRNTEAFF
TRBJ1-1 TRBD1 TRBV5-4 TGTGCCAGCAGCTTCCGACAGGGGCCTGAAGCTTTCTTT CASSFRQGPEAFF
TRBJ2-7 TRBD2 TRBV15 TGTGCCACCAGCTCCCCTACTAGCGGGATTTACGAGCAGTACTTC CATSSPTSGIYEQYF
TRBJ2-7 NA TRBV29-1 TGCAGCGTTGTGGTGCAGGGGCGCTACGAGCAGTACTTC CSVVVQGRYEQYF
TRBJ2-2 NA TRBV5-1 TGCGCCAGCAAACACCCTGATAGAGGCACCGGGGAGCTGTTTTTT CASKHPDRGTGELFF
TRBJ1-1 NA TRBV6-5 TGTGCCAGCAACGCCTTGACAGACGTAAACACTGAAGCTTTCTTT CASNALTDVNTEAFF
TRBJ1-1 NA TRBV28 TGTGCCAGCAGTTTAACGGGGACTGGCACTGAAGCTTTCTTT CASSLTGTGTEAFF
TRBJ2-2 NA TRBV11-3 TGTGCCAGCAGCTATGACACTAACACCGGGGAGCTGTTTTTT CASSYDTNTGELFF
TRBJ2-3 TRBD2 TRBV5-1 TGCGCCAGCAGCTCGGCTAGCGGGAGGGCGGTAGATACGCAGTATTTT CASSSASGRAVDTQYF
TRBJ2-1 TRBD2 TRBV7-9 TGTGCCAGCAGCTTAGGAGCGGGAGCTTCCCGGAGCTCCTACAATGAGCAGTTCTTC CASSLGAGASRSSYNEQFF
TRBJ2-6 TRBD1 TRBV2 TGTGCCAGCAGAGAACGGGGTCTACGGACAGGGGGAAGGTCTGGGGCCAACGTCCTGACTTTC CASRERGLRTGGRSGANVLTF
TRBJ2-7 TRBD2 TRBV19 TGTGCCAGTAGTTTGACTAGCGGGAGGGTCTACGAGCAGTACTTC CASSLTSGRVYEQYF
TRBJ2-5 TRBD1 TRBV7-7 TGTGCCAGCAGCTCGGACAGGTCCCAAGAGACCCAGTACTTC CASSSDRSQETQYF
TRBJ1-5 NA TRBV11-2 TGTGCCAGCAGCCCGGACAGTCTTTATAGCAATCAGCCCCAGCATTTT CASSPDSLYSNQPQHF
TRBJ2-4 NA TRBV6-1 TGTGCCAGCTACTCGAAAAACATTCAGTACTTC CASYSKNIQYF